This TCR beta chain was found in a study of OX40 agonist ivuxolimab in advanced cancers. The study, taken as a whole, reports: Within 6 weeks, CD4+ and CD8+ blood T cells expanded clonally at 0.1 to 3.0 mg/kg.

In the case of this clone: Its antigen is as yet unknown.

From germline, CDR1 is MNHEY and CDR2 SMNVEV (reference sequence). This CDR3 spans 16 amino acids. The V end lost 6 bases, the J end lost 1 base, and 18 bases lay between the germline ends. TCRdb's copy holds only in-frame clones and misses some; the assay was immunoSEQ multiplex PCR. The data contain 70,000 to 75,000 clones, roughly nine tenths of them singletons. Material: CD4+ or CD8+ T cells sorted from blood, obtained in a trial of the OX40 agonist ivuxolimab. The TCR sequence derives from an adult with an advanced solid tumor such as melanoma, head and neck, liver or kidney cancer. V usage is TRBV27 and J usage is TRBJ1-1; no clear D gene. In DNA, the CDR3 is TGTGCCAGCAGCCCAGGAGTAGGGCGCGAGAACACTGAAGCTTTCTTT. Encoded protein: CASSPGVGRENTEAFF.